One TCR beta chain is described in this entry. Its antigen is undetermined. Germline CDR1 MNHEY, CDR2 SMNVEV (reference sequence). This CDR3 has 15 residues. Germline trimming cut 5 bases from V and 4 bases from J; bases unmatched to any gene: 7. The data are from a study of cytomegalovirus exposure and HLA in healthy donors. Study-wide context: The 120 validation repertoires used the same platform as the roughly 670 first-cohort repertoires (as reported by a later analysis). The study's findings and limits: Most TCR sequences were uncommon, yet certain public TCRs appeared in many donors. The study designated 150 to 200 TCR beta chains cytomegalovirus-associated. Among the CMV-associated chains, a few were confirmed in vitro as specific for CMV antigens.

Repertoires were generated with immunoSEQ multiplex PCR, while TCRdb's copy carries only in-frame clones and drops some. The table lists around 300,000 clones, 88% of them singletons. The sequenced sample consisted of PBMCs. The chain combines TRBV27 with TRBJ2-3, with 9 bases that match TRBD1. The TCR sequence derives from a man aged 25 to 40 in good health and CMV-seronegative. CDR3 sequence reads: CASSQRDRVPDTQYF. The CDR3 region has the DNA TGTGCCAGCAGTCAGCGGGACAGGGTACCAGATACGCAGTATTTT.